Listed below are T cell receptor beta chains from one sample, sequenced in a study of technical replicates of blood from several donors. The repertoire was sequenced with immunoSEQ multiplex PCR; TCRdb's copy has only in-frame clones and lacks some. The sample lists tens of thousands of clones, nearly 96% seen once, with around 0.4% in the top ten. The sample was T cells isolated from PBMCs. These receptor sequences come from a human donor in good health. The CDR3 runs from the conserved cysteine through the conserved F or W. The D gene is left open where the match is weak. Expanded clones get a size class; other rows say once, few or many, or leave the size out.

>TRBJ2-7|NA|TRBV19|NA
CASRPWDISSYEQYF
TGTGCCAGTAGACCCTGGGACATTAGCTCCTACGAGCAGTACTTC
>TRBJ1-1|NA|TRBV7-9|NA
CASSPTGESTEAFF
TGTGCCAGCAGCCCGACGGGGGAGTCCACTGAAGCTTTCTTT
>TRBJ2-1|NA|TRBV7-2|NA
CASSLDPGGINEQFF
TGTGCCAGCAGCTTAGATCCAGGGGGGATCAATGAGCAGTTCTTC
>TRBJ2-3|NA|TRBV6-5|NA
CASSLDSMSTDTQYF
TGTGCCAGCAGTCTGGACAGCATGAGCACAGATACGCAGTATTTT
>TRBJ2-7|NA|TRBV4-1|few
CASSQGLANNEQYF
TGCGCCAGCAGCCAAGGTCTAGCGAATAACGAGCAGTACTTC
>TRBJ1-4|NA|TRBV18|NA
CASSPEGFKLFF
TGTGCCAGCTCACCCGAGGGTTTTAAACTGTTTTTT
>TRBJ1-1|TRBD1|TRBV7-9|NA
CASTDRVGPKNTEAFF
TGTGCCAGTACCGACAGGGTGGGCCCTAAGAACACTGAAGCTTTCTTT
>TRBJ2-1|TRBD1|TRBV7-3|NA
CASSFSRTGVNEQFF
TGTGCCAGCAGCTTCTCACGGACAGGGGTCAATGAGCAGTTCTTC
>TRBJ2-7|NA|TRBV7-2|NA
CASSSQGTKSSYEQYF
TGTGCCAGCAGCTCCCAGGGGACCAAGAGCTCCTACGAGCAGTACTTC
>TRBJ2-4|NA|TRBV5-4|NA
CASSFAGSKNIQYF
TGTGCCAGCAGCTTTGCGGGTAGCAAAAACATTCAGTACTTC
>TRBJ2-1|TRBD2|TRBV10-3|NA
CAIRPGLAGNEQFF
TGTGCCATCAGACCGGGACTAGCGGGGAATGAGCAGTTCTTC
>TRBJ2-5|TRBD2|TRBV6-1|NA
CASSEAGLAGPQETQYF
TGTGCCAGCAGTGAAGCAGGGCTAGCGGGACCCCAAGAGACCCAGTACTTC
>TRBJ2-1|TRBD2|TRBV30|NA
CAWRGSGRTNEQFF
TGTGCCTGGAGGGGTAGCGGGAGGACCAATGAGCAGTTCTTC
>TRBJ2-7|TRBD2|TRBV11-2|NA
CASSLGGSFPFKGEQYF
TGTGCCAGCAGCTTAGGCGGGAGTTTTCCTTTCAAAGGCGAGCAGTACTTC
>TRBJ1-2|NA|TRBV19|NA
CASSPTLNRVDGYTF
TGTGCCAGTAGTCCGACCCTCAACAGGGTCGATGGCTACACCTTC
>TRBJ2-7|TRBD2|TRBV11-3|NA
CASSLGVGRGFGEQYF
TGTGCCAGCAGCCTTGGGGTAGGGAGGGGATTCGGGGAGCAGTACTTC
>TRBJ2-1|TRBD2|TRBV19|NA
CASSPLAVDSYNEQFF
TGTGCCAGTAGTCCCCTAGCGGTCGATTCCTACAATGAGCAGTTCTTC
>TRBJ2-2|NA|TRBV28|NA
CASSLLGGDTGELFF
TGTGCCAGCAGTTTATTAGGAGGCGACACCGGGGAGCTGTTTTTT
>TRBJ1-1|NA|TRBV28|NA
CASSPLAGKVNTEAFF
TGTGCCAGCAGTCCCCTGGCGGGAAAGGTGAACACTGAAGCTTTCTTT
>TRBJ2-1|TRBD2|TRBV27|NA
CASSLRTSGDLRSEQFF
TGTGCCAGCAGTCTAAGGACTAGCGGAGACCTTAGGAGTGAGCAGTTCTTC
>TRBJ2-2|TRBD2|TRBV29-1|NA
CSVDTGTSGANTGELFF
TGCAGCGTAGACACCGGGACTAGCGGCGCGAACACCGGGGAGCTGTTTTTT